These 15 T cell receptor beta chains were all obtained from the same sample, sequenced in a study of T-cell memory formation after mild COVID-19. TCRdb reprocessed the 5' RACE reads via MiXCR and lists one record per CDR3 protein. The repertoire consists of about 170,000 distinct CDR3 sequences, with over 10% occurring once and the leading ten covering 3.3%. The sample was PBMCs or a T cell subset sorted from them (not recorded which). These receptors were collected from a man between 18 and 35 years old who had mild COVID-19 (a few samples of this study predate the infection). Cell type and time point are not known.

This chain connects TRBV18 to TRBJ1-4; D remains ambiguous. V lost 6 bases and J lost 0, with 11 bases in between. In germline, CDR1 is KGHSH, CDR2 LQKENI. This CDR3 is built from 15 residues. CDR3 amino acids: CASSSVIATNEKLFF. CDR3 nucleotide sequence: TGTGCCAGCTCTTCCGTGATTGCAACTAATGAAAAACTGTTTTTT.

This chain uses TRBV7-2 with TRBJ1-1; possible D gene TRBD1, 5 bases. Germline V gives CDR1 SGHTA, CDR2 FQGNSA. Trimming took 5 bases from V and 2 from J, leaving 12 bases between them. The CDR3 length is 14 residues. Here the CDR3 DNA reads TGTGCCAGCAGCGCGGGACCGGTAAACACTGAAGCTTTCTTT. The encoded protein is CASSAGPVNTEAFF.

V usage is TRBV4-1 and J usage is TRBJ2-7; the D gene is possibly TRBD1 (6 bases). In germline, CDR1 is MGHRA, CDR2 YSYEKL. V was pared by 4 bases and J by 4 bases, with 14 bases between. The CDR3 has 14 residues. CDR3 DNA: TGCGCCAGCAGCCGCCTCGGGACACAGTACGAGCAGTACTTC. Its translation: CASSRLGTQYEQYF.

The chain joins TRBV6-5 to TRBJ2-7; D possibly corresponds to TRBD1 (5 bases). The V gene lost 6 bases and the J gene lost 7 bases, with 10 bases spanning the gap. Per the germline V gene, CDR1 is MNHEY and CDR2 is SVGAGI. The CDR3 sequence is 11 residues long. CDR3 bases: TGTGCCAGCAGCTCAGGGCGGGAGCAGTACGTC. Translated, it gives CASSSGREQYV.

The chain links TRBV6-5 to TRBJ1-4, with 7 bases identical to TRBD1. The CDR3 is 16 amino acids. The V segment lost 6 bases and the J segment 4 bases; nucleotides outside the gene matches: 11. Germline V CDR1 and CDR2: MNHEY, SVGAGI. CDR3 coding DNA: TGTGCCAGCAGGCAGCTTGCAGGACAGGATAATGAAAAACTGTTTTTT. This sequence encodes CASRQLAGQDNEKLFF.

This chain links TRBV12-3 or TRBV12-4 with TRBJ2-5; 13 positions agree with TRBD2. The CDR3 runs to 14 residues. V trimming: 6 bases; J trimming: 7 bases; junction bases outside the gene matches: 5. In DNA, the CDR3 is TGTGCCAGCAGACCGGGGACTAGCGGGGCGACCCAGTACTTC. Its protein product is CASRPGTSGATQYF.

V and J are TRBV5-6 and TRBJ2-3; D might be TRBD2 (5 bases). Per germline, CDR1 SGHDT and CDR2 YYEEEE. There are 12 residues in the CDR3. Trimming removed 4 bases at V and 7 bases at J, with 10 bases between. The chain's CDR3 is CASSDRRYTQYF. In nucleotides, the CDR3 is TGTGCCAGCAGCGATCGGAGGTATACGCAGTATTTT. The complete variable domain, with remaining parts taken from reference TRBV5-6 and TRBJ2-3, reads DAGVTQSPTHLIKTRGQQVTLRCSPKSGHDTVSWYQQALGQGPQFIFQYYEEEERQRGNFPDRFSGHQFPNYSSELNVNALLLGDSALYLCASSDRRYTQYFGPGTRLTVL.

The chain uses TRBV29-1 and TRBJ2-7; D is ambiguous. V lost 4 bases, J lost 2 bases, and 9 bases lay in between. The V gene's germline CDR1 is SQVTM and CDR2 ANQGSEA. This CDR3 is built from 12 residues. The CDR3 nucleotides are TGCAGCGTTGGCGGAAGGACCTACGAGCAGTACTTC. Translation gives CSVGGRTYEQYF.

V and J are TRBV5-1 and TRBJ1-2; D is uncertain. The V gene lost 4 bases and the J gene lost 4 bases, with 14 bases spanning the gap. This CDR3 has 14 residues. Germline assignment: CDR1 SGHRS and CDR2 YFSETQ. The CDR3: CASSPDPVPYGYTF. CDR3 nucleotides: TGCGCCAGCAGCCCCGACCCGGTACCCTATGGCTACACCTTC. The full variable domain, with the rest looked up from reference TRBV5-1 and TRBJ1-2, is KAGVTQTPRYLIKTRGQQVTLSCSPISGHRSVSWYQQTPGQGLQFLFEYFSETQRNKGNFPGRFSGRQFSNSRSEMNVSTLELGDSALYLCASSPDPVPYGYTFGSGTRLTVV.

V and J are TRBV7-2 and TRBJ1-6, with D possibly being TRBD1 (6 bases). Germline V gene sequence: CDR1 SGHTA, CDR2 FQGNSA. This CDR3 is built from 13 residues. V was clipped by 6 bases and J by 6 bases, with 9 bases between them. The CDR3 bases are TGTGCCAGCAGTAGACAGGTTAATTCACCCCTCCACTTT. Protein product: CASSRQVNSPLHF.

This clonotype was counted at least ten times. This CDR3 reads CASSIVGATNEKLFF. The CDR3 region has the DNA TGTGCCAGTAGTATAGTCGGAGCCACTAATGAAAAACTGTTTTTT. V gene TRBV19 combines with J gene TRBJ1-4, with no clear D. The CDR3 consists of 15 residues. The ends were cut back, 1 base at V and 2 bases at J, with 8 bases in the middle. Looked up from germline, CDR1 is LNHDA and CDR2 is SQIVND (reference sequence).

The chain recombines TRBV4-3 with TRBJ2-7; possibly TRBD2 for D (5 bases). The CDR3 contains 15 residues. V lost 0 bases and J lost 2, with 11 bases in between. The V gene's germline CDR1 is LGHNA and CDR2 YSLEER. DNA for the CDR3: TGCGCCAGCAGCCAAGATAATCGGGGAGCCTACGAGCAGTACTTC. Its protein is CASSQDNRGAYEQYF.

The CDR3 DNA sequence: TGTGCCAGCACCGCCGGGACGCCAGGGCAGTACGTC. Translated: CASTAGTPGQYV. This chain uses TRBV2 with TRBJ2-7; D tentatively fits TRBD1 or TRBD2 (5 bases each). The CDR3 spans 12 residues. V was trimmed by 7 bases and J by 9 bases, leaving 16 bases between them. Germline CDR1 and CDR2: SNHLY and FYNNEI.

This clonotype has just one count. The CDR3 loop reads CASSFWITGELFF. DNA for the CDR3: TGTGCCAGCAGCTTCTGGATCACCGGGGAGCTGTTTTTT. The rearrangement uses TRBV5-5 and TRBJ2-2; D uncertain. Germline CDR1 reads SGHKS; CDR2 reads YYEKEE (reference sequence). V was shortened by 2 bases and J by 4 bases, with 6 bases between the two germline ends. This CDR3 region has 13 residues.

This clonotype appeared a few times. The chain is built from TRBV7-2 and TRBJ2-5; D perhaps matches TRBD1 (7 bases). Deletions cut 6 bases from V and 6 bases from J, with 17 bases between. CDR1 is SGHTA, CDR2 FQGNSA, per germline. This CDR3 region has 14 residues. The CDR3 region is CASRNDRAGKTQYF. The DNA of the CDR3 is TGTGCCAGCAGGAACGACAGGGCGGGGAAGACCCAGTACTTC. Full variable domain (rest looked up from reference TRBV7-2 and TRBJ2-5): GAGVSQSPSNKVTEKGKDVELRCDPISGHTALYWYRQSLGQGLEFLIYFQGNSAPDKSGLPSDRFSAERTGGSVSTLTIQRTQQEDSAVYLCASRNDRAGKTQYFGPGTRLLVL.